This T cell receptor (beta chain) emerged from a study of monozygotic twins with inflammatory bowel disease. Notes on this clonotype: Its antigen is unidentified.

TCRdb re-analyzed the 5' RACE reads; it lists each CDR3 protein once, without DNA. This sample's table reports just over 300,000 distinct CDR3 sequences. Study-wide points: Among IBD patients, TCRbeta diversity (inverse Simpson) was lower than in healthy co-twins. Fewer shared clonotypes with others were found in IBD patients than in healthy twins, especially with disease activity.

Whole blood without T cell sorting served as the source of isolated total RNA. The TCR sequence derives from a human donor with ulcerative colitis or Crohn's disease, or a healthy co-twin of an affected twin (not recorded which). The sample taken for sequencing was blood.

The CDR3 sequence is CGSSSTGTRGGEQYF. The rearrangement joins TRBV7-2 to TRBJ2-7; TCRdb returns TRBD1, unconfirmable since there is no DNA. Germline lookup yields CDR1 SGHTA and CDR2 FQGNSA. CDR3 length: 15 residues. The full variable domain, completed using reference TRBV7-2 and TRBJ2-7, is GAGVSQSPSNKVTEKGKDVELRCDPISGHTALYWYRQSLGQGLEFLIYFQGNSAPDKSGLPSDRFSAERTGGSVSTLTIQRTQQEDSAVYLCGSSSTGTRGGEQYFGPGTRLTVT.